The 8 T cell receptor beta chains below all came from one sample that was sequenced in a study of T cells in Graves' hyperthyroidism and ophthalmopathy. What was amplified from RNA transcripts were TCR beta CDR3 regions. HTBI primers were employed in a first-round RT-PCR of the TCR CDR3. Each CDR3 protein is one row after TCRdb ran MiXCR on the multiplex PCR reads. The repertoire holds 330,000 or so distinct CDR3 sequences, with over 15% as singletons. The sequenced sample was blood. These receptors all stem from a woman in her 40s with Graves' ophthalmopathy.

This clonotype was picked up many times. The chain uses TRBV20-1 and TRBJ2-7, with a possible D match to TRBD1 (5 bases). Trimming left V 3 bases short and J 0 bases short, with 12 bases between. Germline CDR1 is DFQATT and CDR2 is SNEGSKA (reference sequence). The CDR3 extends over 14 amino acids. CDR3 region: CSASNRPVSYEQYF. In DNA form, the CDR3 reads TGCAGTGCTAGTAACAGGCCGGTCTCCTACGAGCAGTACTTC.

There are a few counts of this clonotype. The chain uses TRBV12-3 or TRBV12-4 and TRBJ2-5, with 10 bases fitting TRBD2. The V gene end was trimmed by 6 bases and the J gene end by 0 bases; junction bases not matched to a gene: 4. The CDR3 runs 15 residues. The CDR3 reads CASSGTSGNQETQYF. As DNA, the CDR3 is TGTGCCAGCAGCGGCACTAGCGGGAACCAAGAGACCCAGTACTTC.

The rearrangement joins TRBV7-9 to TRBJ1-2, with TRBD1 as a possible D gene (6 bases). The V and J ends lost 5 bases and 7 bases respectively, with 17 bases between them. The V gene's germline CDR1 is SEHNR and CDR2 FQNEAQ (reference sequence). The CDR3 has 14 amino acids. This CDR3 reads CASSRHLGAGGYTF. The CDR3 bases are TGTGCCAGCAGCCGTCATTTGGGGGCCGGTGGCTACACCTTC.

The rearrangement joins TRBV20-1 to TRBJ2-7; 9 nucleotides agree with TRBD1. Per germline, CDR1 DFQATT and CDR2 SNEGSKA (reference sequence). The CDR3 sequence is 14 residues long. V trimming: 1 base; J trimming: 3 bases; junction bases outside the gene matches: 4. DNA for the CDR3: TGCAGTGCTAGAGTGGGGACAGGGAGCTACGAGCAGTACTTC. Amino acid sequence: CSARVGTGSYEQYF.

This clonotype was seen many times. This rearrangement joins TRBV12-3 or TRBV12-4 to TRBJ1-5; D uncertain. The germline V and J ends were trimmed by 6 bases and 2 bases, with 14 bases remaining between them. The CDR3 runs 15 residues. The CDR3 reads CASRLRVGGNQPQHF. The DNA of the CDR3 is TGTGCCAGCAGGCTACGGGTAGGTGGCAATCAGCCCCAGCATTTT.

The chain combines TRBV19 with TRBJ2-7; 10 bases agree with TRBD1. J gave up 6 bases and V 4 bases, and 9 bases lay outside the gene matches. This CDR3 has 15 amino acids. Germline V gene sequence: CDR1 LNHDA, CDR2 SQIVND (reference sequence). The CDR3 region is CASSKGTGVPCEQYF. The CDR3 region has the DNA TGTGCCAGTAGTAAAGGGACAGGGGTCCCATGCGAGCAGTACTTC.

The table lists this clonotype with many counts. The chain uses TRBV10-1 and TRBJ2-7; D gene uncertain. Trimming took off 3 bases at V and 8 bases at J, with 11 bases between the two ends. CDR3 length: 12 residues. Germline V gene sequence: CDR1 WNHNN, CDR2 SYGVQD (reference sequence). This chain's CDR3 is CASSETATKQYF. In DNA, the CDR3 is TGCGCCAGCAGTGAAACGGCTACGAAGCAGTACTTC.

At least ten counts were recorded for this clonotype. V gene TRBV2 combines with J gene TRBJ1-1; D not resolved. Germline values: CDR1 SNHLY, CDR2 FYNNEI. V was cut by 8 bases and J by 1 base, with 11 bases left in between. The CDR3 is made up of 13 amino acids. CDR3 sequence: CASEGRENTEAFF. CDR3 sequence (DNA): TGTGCCAGCGAAGGACGTGAGAACACTGAAGCTTTCTTT.